A single sample gave rise to the 8 T cell receptor beta chains below, sequenced in a study of CD8+ T cells in alopecia areata. Sequencing used cDNA as its template, made by extracting RNA and reverse transcribing it. Measured with immunoSEQ multiplex PCR; TCRdb has only the in-frame clones, and not every one. This table holds about 180,000 clones, over 55% found once. The sequenced sample was CD4+ T cells sorted from blood, obtained at week 0. The receptor source for this set is a human donor with alopecia areata.

The chain has TRBV30 and TRBJ1-4; D gene ambiguous. V lost 3 bases, J lost 8 bases, and 13 bases lay in between. This CDR3 has 13 amino acids. The V gene's germline CDR1 is GTSNPN and CDR2 SVGIG (reference sequence). CDR3 in DNA: TGTGCCTGGAGCCTGAACAGAGGGGAAAAACTGTTTTTT. It translates to CAWSLNRGEKLFF.

This clone was seen once. The rearrangement uses TRBV30 and TRBJ2-1, with 9 bases lining up with TRBD1. The CDR3 has 12 residues. The germline CDR1 and CDR2 sequences are GTSNPN and SVGIG (reference sequence). V lost 5 bases to trimming and J lost 5 bases; unmatched junction nucleotides: 1. The CDR3 region is CAWGTGNNEQFF. The CDR3 DNA sequence: TGTGCCTGGGGGACAGGGAACAATGAGCAGTTCTTC.

The CDR3: CSGDRGSTEAFF. The CDR3 nucleotides are TGCAGCGGGGACAGGGGGAGCACTGAAGCTTTCTTT. This chain joins TRBV29-1 and TRBJ1-1, with 11 nucleotides matching TRBD1. The CDR3 runs to 12 residues. After removal of 7 bases from V and 4 bases from J, the junction contained 2 bases not matched to a gene. Per the germline V gene, CDR1 is SQVTM and CDR2 is ANQGSEA. The whole variable domain, filled in from reference TRBV29-1 and TRBJ1-1, reads SAVISQKPSRDICQRGTSLTIQCQVDSQVTMMFWYRQQPGQSLTLIATANQGSEATYESGFVIDKFPISRPNLTFSTLTVSNMSPEDSSIYLCSGDRGSTEAFFGQGTRLTVV.

This clone has just a few counts. This rearrangement joins TRBV2 to TRBJ2-7, with D unresolved. The V end was cut by 7 bases, the J end by 2 bases, with 6 bases between. Germline V lookup: CDR1 SNHLY, CDR2 FYNNEI. The CDR3 spans 11 residues. In DNA, the CDR3 is TGTGCCAGCACCCTCACCTACGAGCAGTACTTC. Residues: CASTLTYEQYF.

Comment on this clone: At the DNA level, this CDR3 is encoded by other sequences in the same sample as well. The chain joins TRBV4-3 to TRBJ2-5; D unclear. Trimming pared 1 base from V and 1 base from J, leaving 4 bases between. CDR3 length: 13 residues. CDR1 is LGHNA and CDR2 is YSLEER in the germline V gene. The chain's CDR3 is CASSQGSQETQYF. The CDR3 nucleotides read TGCGCCAGCAGCCAAGGGTCCCAAGAGACCCAGTACTTC.

The rearrangement uses TRBV19 and TRBJ1-5, with 7 bases that match TRBD1. V gave up 5 bases and J gave up 1 base; unmatched junction bases: 5. Germline assignment: CDR1 LNHDA and CDR2 SQIVND (reference sequence). The CDR3 has 15 residues. CDR3 amino acids: CASSPAGGSNQPQHF. The CDR3 nucleotides read TGTGCCAGTAGTCCGGCAGGGGGGAGCAATCAGCCCCAGCATTTT. The entire variable domain, with the rest obtained from reference TRBV19 and TRBJ1-5, is as follows: DGGITQSPKYLFRKEGQNVTLSCEQNLNHDAMYWYRQDPGQGLRLIYYSQIVNDFQKGDIAEGYSVSREKKESFPLTVTSAQKNPTAFYLCASSPAGGSNQPQHFGDGTRLSIL.

The chain joins TRBV29-1 to TRBJ1-1; D not certain. The CDR3 has 11 amino acids. Trimming took 5 bases from V and 8 from J, leaving 12 bases between them. Germline CDR1 reads SQVTM; CDR2 reads ANQGSEA. The CDR3, as DNA: TGCAGCGTTCTCGTAACTCGGGAAGCTTTCTTT. Translating it yields CSVLVTREAFF.

V usage is TRBV5-4 and J usage is TRBJ2-1; 11 nucleotides line up with TRBD1. The germline CDR1 and CDR2 sequences are SGHNT and YYREEE (reference sequence). The V segment lost 0 bases and the J segment 6 bases; nucleotides outside the gene matches: 2. The CDR3 sequence is 15 residues long. This chain's CDR3 is CASSLGGTGGNEQFF. CDR3 nucleotide sequence: TGTGCCAGCAGCTTGGGCGGGACAGGGGGCAATGAGCAGTTCTTC.